Listed below are T cell receptor beta chains from one sample, sequenced in a study of CD8 T cells in Susac syndrome. TCRdb itself ran the immunoSEQ multiplex PCR reads through MiXCR, one entry per CDR3 protein. The sample lists about 180,000 distinct CDR3 sequences; approximately 94% were seen once. The source material was CD4+ T cells from PBMCs. These TCRs come from a human donor with Susac syndrome. Each CDR3 is given with its conserved first and last residue. The order of the fields is clone size, D gene, V gene, J gene, CDR3 protein, CDR3 DNA. The D gene is left open where the match is weak. Clone size appears in some rows only: once, few, many, or a class for an expanded clone.

NA	TRBD1	TRBV20-1	TRBJ2-1	CSARGTGTYNEQFF	TGCAGTGCTAGAGGGACAGGGACGTACAATGAGCAGTTCTTC
once	NA	TRBV4-2	TRBJ1-3	CASSQDIGNTIYF	TGTGCCAGCAGCCAAGATATAGGCAACACCATATATTTT
NA	TRBD2	TRBV4-3	TRBJ2-2	CASSQDLAGGPRAGELFF	TGCGCCAGCAGCCAAGATCTAGCGGGGGGGCCTAGGGCCGGGGAGCTGTTTTTT
NA	TRBD1	TRBV12-3/TRBV12-4	TRBJ1-5	CASSPKGRGRDQPQHF	TGTGCCAGCAGTCCCAAGGGTAGGGGGCGAGATCAGCCCCAGCATTTT
NA	NA	TRBV5-1	TRBJ2-5	CASSLAPEETQYF	TGCGCCAGCAGCTTGGCACCAGAAGAGACCCAGTACTTC
NA	NA	TRBV18	TRBJ1-2	CASSPDGTNYGYTF	TGTGCCAGCTCACCGGACGGTACTAACTATGGCTACACCTTC
NA	TRBD1	TRBV4-3	TRBJ1-2	CASSQTPTGDYGYTF	TGCGCCAGCAGCCAAACCCCGACAGGGGACTATGGCTACACCTTC
NA	NA	TRBV30	TRBJ2-1	CAWSPTQGTLFF	TGTGCCTGGAGTCCGACTCAGGGAACCCTGTTCTTC
NA	TRBD2	TRBV7-9	TRBJ2-1	CASSWSGGAGNEQFF	TGTGCCAGCAGTTGGAGCGGGGGGGCCGGGAATGAGCAGTTCTTC
NA	NA	TRBV5-6	TRBJ1-5	CASTPLPRPNQPQHF	TGTGCCAGCACCCCACTCCCACGGCCCAATCAGCCCCAGCATTTT
once	TRBD1	TRBV5-4	TRBJ1-5	CASTSRDRGRQPQHF	TGTGCCAGCACTTCACGTGACAGGGGGCGTCAGCCCCAGCATTTT
NA	TRBD1	TRBV9	TRBJ2-7	CASSVGQGVFYEQYF	TGTGCCAGCAGCGTCGGACAGGGTGTGTTCTACGAGCAGTACTTC
once	TRBD1	TRBV29-1	TRBJ1-2	CSVEDRAYGYTF	TGCAGCGTTGAGGACAGGGCCTATGGCTACACCTTC
NA	NA	TRBV9	TRBJ2-3	CASSSRHSTDTQYF	TGTGCCAGCAGCTCGCGACATAGCACAGATACGCAGTATTTT
once	NA	TRBV7-9	TRBJ2-1	CASSRQSSYNEQFF	TGTGCCAGCAGCCGACAGAGCTCCTACAATGAGCAGTTCTTC
NA	NA	TRBV3-1	TRBJ1-2	CASSLYREWGYTF	TGTGCCAGCAGCCTCTACAGGGAGTGGGGCTACACCTTC
NA	NA	TRBV15	TRBJ2-3	CATSRDEGVSTDTQYF	TGTGCCACCAGCAGAGATGAGGGGGTTAGCACAGATACGCAGTATTTT
once	NA	TRBV6-2/TRBV6-3	TRBJ1-1	CASSYSTGNTEAFF	TGTGCCAGCAGTTACTCGACGGGGAACACTGAAGCTTTCTTT
NA	NA	TRBV20-1	TRBJ1-5	CSASDRGLGNQPQHF	TGCAGTGCCTCAGATCGCGGGCTGGGAAATCAGCCCCAGCATTTT
once	NA	TRBV6-5	TRBJ1-2	CASSYPAGGYYGYTF	TGTGCCAGCAGTTACCCCGCGGGAGGATACTATGGCTACACCTTC
NA	NA	TRBV15	TRBJ2-1	CASSSGPYNEQFF	TGTGCCTCCAGCTCGGGGCCCTACAATGAGCAGTTCTTC
NA	TRBD1	TRBV6-2/TRBV6-3	TRBJ1-5	CASTRGQMNQPQHF	TGTGCCAGCACTAGGGGACAGATGAATCAGCCCCAGCATTTT
NA	NA	TRBV7-7	TRBJ2-3	CASSLGTTASTDTQYF	TGTGCTAGCAGCTTAGGGACAACTGCTAGCACAGATACGCAGTATTTT
NA	TRBD1	TRBV4-1	TRBJ1-4	CASSQVTWTGVNEKLFF	TGCGCCAGCAGCCAAGTCACCTGGACAGGCGTTAATGAAAAACTGTTTTTT
NA	NA	TRBV5-1	TRBJ1-2	CASSYPEDGNYGYTF	TGCGCCAGCAGCTACCCCGAGGACGGGAACTATGGCTACACCTTC
NA	NA	TRBV10-3	TRBJ2-1	CAISGGTSEYNEQFF	TGTGCCATCAGTGGCGGGACATCCGAATACAATGAGCAGTTCTTC
NA	TRBD1	TRBV5-1	TRBJ2-5	CASKLQGANRETQYF	TGCGCCAGCAAACTGCAGGGGGCGAATCGGGAGACCCAGTACTTC
NA	TRBD2	TRBV7-9	TRBJ2-5	CASSPLASQETQYF	TGTGCCAGCAGCCCACTAGCGTCCCAAGAGACCCAGTACTTC
NA	NA	TRBV7-3	TRBJ1-1	CASSLGVMNTEAFF	TGTGCCAGCAGCTTGGGGGTCATGAACACTGAAGCTTTCTTT
NA	NA	TRBV24-1	TRBJ2-2	CATSQRRDELFF	TGTGCCACCTCACAGAGACGGGACGAGCTGTTTTTT
NA	NA	TRBV29-1	TRBJ1-5	CSVAQDNSNQPQHF	TGCAGCGTTGCACAGGATAATAGCAATCAGCCCCAGCATTTT
NA	NA	TRBV15	TRBJ2-1	CATSRALDGSSYNEQFF	TGTGCCACCAGCAGAGCGCTGGATGGGAGCTCCTACAATGAGCAGTTCTTC
NA	TRBD1	TRBV7-2	TRBJ2-1	CASSLLQGAYNEQFF	TGTGCCAGCAGCTTACTACAGGGGGCCTACAATGAGCAGTTCTTC
NA	NA	TRBV9	TRBJ1-2	CASSVGGAGARGYTF	TGTGCCAGCAGCGTAGGCGGCGCGGGGGCTAGAGGCTACACCTTC
once	TRBD2	TRBV7-2	TRBJ2-7	CASSLVSSGEYEQYF	TGTGCCAGCAGCTTAGTGTCTAGCGGGGAGTACGAGCAGTACTTC
NA	NA	TRBV9	TRBJ2-7	CASSVAGTRYYEQYF	TGTGCCAGCAGCGTAGCAGGTACCCGCTACTACGAGCAGTACTTC
NA	NA	TRBV3-1	TRBJ1-1	CASSPFSWNTEAFF	TGTGCCAGCAGCCCCTTTTCTTGGAACACTGAAGCTTTCTTT
NA	NA	TRBV3-1	TRBJ2-7	CASSRDPVDEQYF	TGTGCCAGCAGTAGGGACCCAGTCGACGAGCAGTACTTC
NA	TRBD2	TRBV25-1	TRBJ2-5	CATSRLAGGRRETQYF	TGTGCCACCTCCCGGCTAGCGGGGGGCCGCCGGGAGACCCAGTACTTC
NA	NA	TRBV14	TRBJ2-2	CASSQEQMNTGELFF	TGTGCCAGCAGCCAGGAACAGATGAACACCGGGGAGCTGTTTTTT
few	NA	TRBV18	TRBJ2-1	CASSPRGEQFF	TGTGCCAGCTCACCACGAGGTGAGCAGTTCTTC
NA	NA	TRBV5-1	TRBJ1-6	CASSLEGGASYNSPLHF	TGCGCCAGCAGCTTGGAGGGTGGGGCCTCCTATAATTCACCCCTCCACTTT